The clone carrying this T cell receptor (beta chain) has ten or more counts. Its antigen is unidentified. The TCR beta profiling, which covered VDJ combination and CDR3 sequence, was carried out using genomic DNA as the template. One entry per CDR3 protein, called by TCRdb with MiXCR from the reads. The repertoire holds more than 250,000 distinct CDR3 sequences, with 55% to 60% as singletons. The data derive from a study of CD8+CD57+ T cells in acquired aplastic anemia. About the research overall: Sorted CD4+ and CD8+ cell DNA averaged roughly 3.2 ug. Findings and caveats of the study: The study identified roughly 29 CD8+ CDR3 sequences shared by patients and controls.

Sequencing used sorted CD4+, CD8+, or CD8+CD57+ T cells (not recorded which) from PBMCs. This receptor was identified in a human donor with severe aplastic anemia or a healthy control (not recorded which).

The CDR3 here is CASSLNSGGSGYTF. The DNA for the CDR3 is TGTGCCAGCAGCTTGAATTCTGGAGGATCTGGCTACACCTTC. This chain joins TRBV5-8 and TRBJ1-2; no clear D. This CDR3 region has 14 residues. Trimming stripped 1 base from V and 7 bases from J, with 14 bases between. The germline V gene encodes CDR1 SGHTS and CDR2 YDEGEE.